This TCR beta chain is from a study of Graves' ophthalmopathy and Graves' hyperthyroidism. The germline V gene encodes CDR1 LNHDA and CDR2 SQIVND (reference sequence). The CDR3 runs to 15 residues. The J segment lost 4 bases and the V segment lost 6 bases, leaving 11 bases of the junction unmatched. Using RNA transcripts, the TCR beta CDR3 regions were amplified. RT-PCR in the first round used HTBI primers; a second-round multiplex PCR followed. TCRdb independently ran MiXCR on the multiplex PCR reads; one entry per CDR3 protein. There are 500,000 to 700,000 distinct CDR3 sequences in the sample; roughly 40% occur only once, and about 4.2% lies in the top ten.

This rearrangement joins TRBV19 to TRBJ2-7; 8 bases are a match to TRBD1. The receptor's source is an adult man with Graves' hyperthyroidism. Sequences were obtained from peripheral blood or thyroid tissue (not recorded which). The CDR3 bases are TGTGCCAGTAGCCCGGGTCGGGACAGGCGTTACGAGCAGTACTTC. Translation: CASSPGRDRRYEQYF.